These 20 T cell receptor beta chains were sequenced from one sample in a study of cytomegalovirus exposure and HLA in healthy donors. Generated by immunoSEQ multiplex PCR, the TCRdb table keeps only in-frame clones and is missing some. The data contain about 130,000 clones, roughly nine tenths of them singletons. The sequenced material came from PBMCs. All receptors derive from a woman aged 18-29 years in good health and CMV-seropositive.

This clone was seen just once. This chain uses TRBV6-5 with TRBJ1-2; D possibly corresponds to TRBD1 (6 bases). Per the germline V gene, CDR1 is MNHEY and CDR2 is SVGAGI. CDR3 size: 13 residues. Deletions cut 2 bases from V and 3 bases from J, with 7 bases between. The chain's CDR3 is CASSYRTDYGYTF. The CDR3 DNA reads as TGTGCCAGCAGTTACCGGACAGACTATGGCTACACCTTC.

The V and J genes are TRBV27 and TRBJ1-2, with 10 nucleotides matching TRBD1. After removal of 6 bases from V and 0 bases from J, the junction contained 4 bases not matched to a gene. CDR3 size: 15 residues. CDR1 is MNHEY, CDR2 SMNVEV, per germline (reference sequence). The chain's CDR3 is CASRSGTGANYGYTF. DNA for the CDR3: TGTGCCAGCAGGTCCGGGACAGGGGCTAACTATGGCTACACCTTC.

The chain couples TRBV11-2 to TRBJ2-1; 8 nucleotides match TRBD2. This CDR3 is 14 amino acids long. V lost 4 bases, J lost 8 bases, and 7 bases stayed unmatched. CDR1 SGHAT and CDR2 FQNNGV come from the germline V gene. The CDR3: CASSYRGGRDEQFF. As DNA, the CDR3 is TGTGCCAGCAGCTACCGGGGGGGCCGGGATGAGCAGTTCTTC.

The rearrangement links TRBV4-1 to TRBJ1-6; D gene unclear. The CDR3 covers 15 residues. Deletions cut 1 base from V and 4 bases from J, with 8 bases between. Germline CDR1 is MGHRA and CDR2 is YSYEKL. The CDR3 sequence: CASSQAGSYNSPLHF. The CDR3 DNA is TGCGCCAGCAGCCAAGCAGGATCGTATAATTCACCCCTCCACTTT.

The rearrangement links TRBV7-2 to TRBJ1-1, with TRBD1 as a possible D gene (6 bases). From germline, CDR1 is SGHTA and CDR2 FQGNSA. The CDR3 is 12 residues long. The germline V and J ends were trimmed by 1 base and 7 bases, with 7 bases remaining between them. The CDR3 here is CASSLGQVEAFF. CDR3 sequence (DNA): TGTGCCAGCAGCTTAGGACAGGTTGAAGCTTTCTTT.

CDR3: CASSPGPGVSQHF. Written as DNA, the CDR3 is TGTGCCAGTAGCCCAGGGCCCGGAGTGTCCCAGCATTTT. The chain combines TRBV19 with TRBJ1-5, with D maybe TRBD1 (5 bases). The V end lost 6 bases, the J end lost 11 bases, and 17 bases lay between the germline ends. This CDR3 has 13 amino acids. Germline loops: CDR1 LNHDA, CDR2 SQIVND (reference sequence).

This clone was recorded once. The rearrangement links TRBV6-4 to TRBJ2-3; D is perhaps TRBD1 (6 bases). Germline V gene data show CDR1 as MRHNA and CDR2 as SNTAGT. This CDR3 region has 12 residues. V was trimmed by 0 bases and J by 10 bases, leaving 8 bases between them. The CDR3 loop is CASSDSKGAQYF. Written as DNA, the CDR3 is TGTGCCAGCAGTGACTCGAAGGGGGCGCAGTATTTT.

The chain combines TRBV6-5 with TRBJ1-2, with TRBD1 matching over 10 bases. Per germline, CDR1 MNHEY and CDR2 SVGAGI. With 8 bases clipped from V and 4 bases from J, the junction kept 10 bases outside the gene matches. The CDR3 is made up of 15 amino acids. CDR3 DNA sequence: TGTGCCAGCGGTGGACAGGGGGTCGGTGTCTATGGCTACACCTTC. It yields the protein CASGGQGVGVYGYTF.

V and J are TRBV5-4 and TRBJ1-1; D is possibly TRBD1 (6 bases). The CDR3 spans 14 residues. Germline V gene sequence: CDR1 SGHNT, CDR2 YYREEE (reference sequence). V was pared by 0 bases and J by 5 bases, with 11 bases between. The CDR3 coding sequence is TGTGCCAGCAGCTTGGCTACAGGGCAAACTGAAGCTTTCTTT. Its translation: CASSLATGQTEAFF.

The rearrangement links TRBV6-1 to TRBJ2-1; 7 nucleotides align to TRBD2. V dropped 2 bases and J dropped 6; count of bases not matched to a gene: 13. Germline V gene data show CDR1 as MNHNS and CDR2 as SASEGT. This CDR3 spans 17 amino acids. The CDR3, as DNA: TGTGCCAGCAGTGAAACGGGGTCTCGGGGGGACTCCAATGAGCAGTTCTTC. This encodes CASSETGSRGDSNEQFF.

The gene calls are TRBV7-2 and TRBJ2-7, with 16 bases aligning to TRBD2. Germline V gene data show CDR1 as SGHTA and CDR2 as FQGNSA. This CDR3 region has 18 residues. The junction had 5 bases not matched to a gene; V was cut back by 1 base and J by 2 bases. The CDR3 protein is CASSLVGLAGGRTYEQYF. CDR3 coding DNA: TGTGCCAGCAGCTTAGTGGGACTAGCGGGGGGGAGAACCTACGAGCAGTACTTC.

The genes are TRBV28 and TRBJ2-5, with D possibly being TRBD1 (6 bases). V was clipped by 5 bases and J by 5 bases, with 21 bases between them. Germline V gene sequence: CDR1 MDHEN, CDR2 SYDVKM. This CDR3 is 16 amino acids long. The CDR3 reads CASSPAHAGVIETQYF. The CDR3 DNA reads TGTGCCAGCAGTCCGGCCCACGCAGGGGTGATTGAGACCCAGTACTTC.

This clone has just one count. This chain connects TRBV4-3 to TRBJ1-6, with a possible D match to TRBD1 (5 bases). Per the germline V gene, CDR1 is LGHNA and CDR2 is YSLEER. V was cut by 0 bases and J by 3 bases, with 9 bases left in between. CDR3 length: 16 amino acids. The CDR3 spells CASSQDRGGYNSPLHF. CDR3 DNA sequence: TGCGCCAGCAGCCAAGATAGGGGTGGCTATAATTCACCCCTCCACTTT.

The rearrangement joins TRBV29-1 to TRBJ2-3; the match to TRBD1 covers 7 bases. Germline-derived CDR1 and CDR2 are SQVTM and ANQGSEA. J lost 1 base, V lost 6 bases, and 7 bases had no gene match. The CDR3 is 14 amino acids. CDR3 sequence (DNA): TGCAGCGTCCGGGACAGCTATGGCACAGATACGCAGTATTTT. Its protein is CSVRDSYGTDTQYF.

This clone showed up just a few times. The CDR3, as DNA: TGTGCCAGCTCAAGGGAAGGGGGCTATGGCTACACCTTC. Its protein product is CASSREGGYGYTF. The chain employs TRBV18 and TRBJ1-2, with a weak D call TRBD1 (6 bases). The V gene's germline CDR1 is KGHSH and CDR2 LQKENI. Deletions cut 5 bases from V and 4 bases from J, with 11 bases between. The CDR3 consists of 13 residues.

The CDR3 loop reads CASSLADQGKAFF. CDR3 DNA sequence: TGCGCCAGCAGCTTGGCCGATCAGGGGAAGGCTTTCTTT. J is TRBJ1-1 and V is TRBV5-1, with D maybe TRBD1 (6 bases). Trimming took 0 bases from V and 11 from J, leaving 14 bases between them. Germline values: CDR1 SGHRS, CDR2 YFSETQ. The CDR3 length is 13 residues.

This clone was seen more than once but under ten times. The chain uses TRBV6-1 and TRBJ2-6, with D possibly matching TRBD2 (5 bases). The CDR3 is 15 residues long. V was shortened by 4 bases and J by 0 bases, with 7 bases between the two germline ends. CDR1 is MNHNS and CDR2 is SASEGT in the germline V gene. The CDR3 nucleotides read TGTGCCAGCAGTGCCCGGGGCTCTGGGGCCAACGTCCTGACTTTC. Encoded protein: CASSARGSGANVLTF.

The CDR3 bases are TGTGCCAGTAGACAAGGACACCGCCAAGAGACCCAGTACTTC. Its translation: CASRQGHRQETQYF. The rearrangement uses TRBV19 and TRBJ2-5; a possible D gene is TRBD1 (5 bases). The CDR3 has 14 residues. V gave up 6 bases and J gave up 1 base, with 12 bases separating them. Germline CDR1 reads LNHDA; CDR2 reads SQIVND (reference sequence).

The chain carries TRBV2 and TRBJ1-1, with 11 bases that match TRBD1. The CDR3 is 15 residues long. Germline V gene lookup returns CDR1 SNHLY and CDR2 FYNNEI. The trim removed 11 bases at V and 1 base at J, leaving 9 bases unmatched. CDR3 sequence: CAGPWTGGQNTEAFF. The DNA for the CDR3 is TGTGCCGGACCCTGGACAGGGGGCCAGAACACTGAAGCTTTCTTT. The variable domain in full, completed from reference TRBV2 and TRBJ1-1, reads EPEVTQTPSHQVTQMGQEVILRCVPISNHLYFYWYRQILGQKVEFLVSFYNNEISEKSEIFDDQFSVERPDGSNFTLKIRSTKLEDSAMYFCAGPWTGGQNTEAFFGQGTRLTVV.

The rearrangement joins TRBV5-8 to TRBJ2-7, with D unclear. V lost 1 base to trimming and J lost 6 bases, with 5 bases between them. CDR1 SGHTS and CDR2 YDEGEE come from the germline V gene. This CDR3 has 11 amino acids. CDR3 protein: CASSLFSEQYF. CDR3 DNA: TGTGCCAGCAGCTTGTTCTCCGAGCAGTACTTC.